A single T cell receptor (beta chain) is shown here with its context. The antigen it recognizes is unknown. Base-call qualities are not available, and no considerably larger clone is one nucleotide away. This sample includes further DNA sequences coding for the same CDR3. Healthy HIV-negative adults with no recently reported acute infections or vaccinations were included as donors. Every donor was a Caucasian adult residing in Nashville, Tennessee, USA. CD4+ T cells were enriched by magnetic negative selection, after which naive cells were positively selected on CD45RA and the negative fraction was taken as the memory subset. Blood was obtained by leukapheresis, after which PBMCs were separated by Ficoll-Histopaque density gradient centrifugation and cryopreserved in liquid nitrogen vapor phase. Analytical flow cytometry was used to check the purity and quantity of every magnetically sorted T cell population. From each sorted fraction, genomic DNA was isolated and quantified by UV absorbance on a Nanodrop 2000c.

V lost 0 bases and J lost 4 bases; the stretch between them is 8 bases long. CDR1 SGHNT and CDR2 YYREEE were looked up in the germline V gene (reference sequence). The CDR3 sequence holds 14 residues, the cysteine and phenylalanine included. Solely the CDR3 DNA is kept, with 42 bases framed from the first base. The entry originates in a study of shared clonotypes between healthy human individuals (dated by TCRdb to between 2020 and 2021). About the investigation overall: A couple of women and a few men aged 18 to 49 years were included in the cohort. Each donor's leukapheresis produced roughly between about 0.8 and 10 billion PBMCs. For each donor, CD4 naive and CD4 memory were each given three plates, CD8 naive was given two plates, and CD8 memory was given one plate. To estimate repertoire size and how much clonotype sharing occurs between individuals, the study deeply sequenced the blood TCR repertoires of roughly 5 healthy adults. Different laboratories and diverse techniques were used to prepare libraries and sequence TCR repertoires, to increase sequencing depth and limit assay-specific biases.

Using the deep immunoSEQ assay, TCR CDR3 regions were amplified from genomic DNA by multiplex PCR. Extracted genomic DNA from each cell subset was distributed evenly across all wells of several immunoSEQ 96-well plates, and each plate was treated as a replicate. For sorted subsets, each replicate PCR was loaded with about 0.2 ug genomic DNA, equivalent to about 30,000 T cell genomes. Purified libraries were measured with a Qubit 3.0 fluorometer, size-checked on a Bioanalyzer 2100, and measured again with the KAPA Library Quantification kit. Every immunoSEQ 96-well plate was sequenced on a dedicated single-read 150-cycle Illumina NextSeq 550 flow cell. Concerning the study's data processing: Because the immunoSEQ output held only junctional sequences and lacked quality scores, the filtering could not match the filtering applied to full-length reads. Sequences were annotated with PyIR, a Python wrapper for IgBLAST v1.9, using IMGT germline references to assign V/J genes and CDR3. Reads were removed for weak V/J assignments (E-value above 1e-6), missing CDR3, stop codons, out-of-frame junctions, or ambiguous translated residues. V3J clonotypes were defined by identical inferred V gene, J gene, and CDR3 amino acid sequence. Percentage overlap between repertoires was calculated by dividing the number of shared unique clonotypes by the size of the smaller repertoire. Three approaches were used to assess repertoire richness: RTK rarefaction, the Chao1 estimator, and Recon v2.1 estimates of unobserved clonotypes. Generation probabilities for all TCRbeta clonotypes obtained by the gDNA method from a handful of donors were computed using OLGA. This immuneACCESS table, as held by TCRdb, lists in-frame sequences with V and J called but not all clones. Of the missing ones, under half trace to an unresolved V gene in checked studies; the others have no known cause. V, J and clone size reflect that table, while D and trimming were determined from the DNA. Recorded for this sample are 2 million to 2.5 million clones; under 95% of them occurred a single time. Of the sample, 0.37% falls within the top ten clones.

Study-level results and caveats: Based on pairwise subsampling, the degree of clonotype sharing among donors was expected to be affected by sequencing depth. The small number of donors limited the genetic and exposure-history diversity represented. Incomplete sequencing was indicated by rarefaction of sorted-subset datasets, despite the large sequencing depth. Sampling was limited to blood, and TCR repertoires in tissue likely differ from TCR repertoires in blood. About 5% of naive CD4, approximately 3.7% of naive CD8, 2.3% of memory CD4, and about 0.4% of memory CD8 clonotypes were shared across four donors. Estimated clonotype richness was generally larger for naive than for memory subsets. Clonotypes shared by all four sorted-subset donors showed higher generation probabilities than non-shared clonotypes.

Recombination linked TRBV5-4 to TRBJ1-5; a weak D assignment points to TRBD1 (6 bases agree). Sequenced: naive CD4+ T cells from PBMCs. The label giving this sample's cell subset or site can be read as: CD45RA+ positively selected. This clonotype was sampled from a man aged 18 to 29 in good health. Some clones in this sample may be carry-over from other donors' samples. CDR3 sequence: CASSLGGPNQPQHF. Here is the DNA: TGTGCCAGCAGCTTGGGGGGGCCAAATCAGCCCCAGCATTTT.